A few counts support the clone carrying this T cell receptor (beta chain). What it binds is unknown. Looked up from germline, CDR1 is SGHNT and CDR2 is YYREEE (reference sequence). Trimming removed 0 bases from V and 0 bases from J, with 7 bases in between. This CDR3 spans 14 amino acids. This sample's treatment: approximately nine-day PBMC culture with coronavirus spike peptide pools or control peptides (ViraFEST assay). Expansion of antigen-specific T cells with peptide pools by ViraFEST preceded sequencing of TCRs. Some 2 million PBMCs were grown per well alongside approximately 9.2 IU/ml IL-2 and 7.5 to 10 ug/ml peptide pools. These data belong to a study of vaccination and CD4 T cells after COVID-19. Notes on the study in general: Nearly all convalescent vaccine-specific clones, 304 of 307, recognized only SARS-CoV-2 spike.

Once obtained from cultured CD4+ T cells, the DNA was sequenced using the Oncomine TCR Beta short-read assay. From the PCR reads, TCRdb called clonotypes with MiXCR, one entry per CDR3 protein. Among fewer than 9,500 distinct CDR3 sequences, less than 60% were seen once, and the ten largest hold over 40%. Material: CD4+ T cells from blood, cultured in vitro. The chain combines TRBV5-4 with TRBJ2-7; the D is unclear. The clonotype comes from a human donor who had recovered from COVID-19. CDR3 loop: CASSLATDSYEQYF. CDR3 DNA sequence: TGTGCCAGCAGCTTGGCAACGGACTCCTACGAGCAGTACTTC.